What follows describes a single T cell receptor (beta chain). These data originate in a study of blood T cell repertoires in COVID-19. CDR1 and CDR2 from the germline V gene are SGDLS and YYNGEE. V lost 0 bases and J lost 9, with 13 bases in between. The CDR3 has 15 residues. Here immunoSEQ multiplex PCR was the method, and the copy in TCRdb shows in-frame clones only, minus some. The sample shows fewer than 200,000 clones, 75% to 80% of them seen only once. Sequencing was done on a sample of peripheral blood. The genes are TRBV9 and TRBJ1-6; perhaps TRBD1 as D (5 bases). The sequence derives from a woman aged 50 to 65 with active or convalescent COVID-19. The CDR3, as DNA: TGTGCCAGCAGCGTAGATTCAGGGAGGGGTTCACCCCTCCACTTT. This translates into CASSVDSGRGSPLHF.